The sequence of this TCR beta chain was determined in a study of T cell responses to AZD1222 COVID-19 vaccine. Overall study context: Doses given second, at about 4 or about 12 weeks, were pooled.

The data were produced by immunoSEQ multiplex PCR, yet TCRdb's version contains in-frame clones alone and is incomplete. The sample carries some 91,000 clones, over 85% recorded once. This clone was observed a single time. The antigen remains undetermined. Broader study findings: Seropositive at baseline were only a handful of AZD1222 recipients. Spike-wide coverage was observed for vaccine-associated CD4 TCRs, with dominant responses at 160-218 and 743-854.

The V gene lost 2 bases and the J gene lost 6 bases, with 17 bases spanning the gap. This CDR3 is 17 amino acids long. Germline-derived CDR1 and CDR2 are MNHEY and SMNVEV (reference sequence). V gene TRBV27 combines with J gene TRBJ2-6, with a possible D match to TRBD1 (6 bases). The receptor's source is an adult in good health. This material consisted of peripheral blood, taken on day 0 of AZD1222 vaccination. DNA of the CDR3: TGTGCCAGCAGTTTAACGACTCTGGGGGCCTCGGCCAACGTCCTGACTTTC. It translates to CASSLTTLGASANVLTF.